One sample yielded the 4 T cell receptor beta chains listed below, sequenced in a study of tumor and adjacent non-tumor tissue in lung cancer. A modified ARM-PCR protocol with three rounds of nested PCR amplified TCRbeta. MiXCR, applied by TCRdb to the multiplex PCR reads, yields one record per CDR3 protein. The sample lists around 57,000 distinct CDR3 sequences; over 60% were seen once. The template was RNA from unsorted bulk tissue. More than 3 cm separated this lung sample from the edge of the tumor. Sample: distant non-tumor lung tissue. Source of these receptors: a man in his 70s with non-small cell lung cancer.

About this clonotype: The CDR3 does not close with the conserved phenylalanine or tryptophan, likely indicating a read error. The chain is built from TRBV12-3 or TRBV12-4 and TRBJ2-2, with 7 bases lining up with TRBD2. This CDR3 is 15 amino acids long. Unmatched junction bases numbered 6, after V lost 6 bases and J lost 2 bases. The CDR3 DNA reads as TGTGCCAGCAGGAGCGGGATAGGCAACACCGGGGAGCTGTTTCTT. Protein: CASRSGIGNTGELFL.

Details on this clonotype: With a much larger clone just one base away, this may be a read error. The conserved final phenylalanine or tryptophan is absent from the CDR3, which likely points to a read error. The DNA is left out, because the CDR3 cannot be placed on it with certainty; the CDR3 is given as TCRdb lists it. The V gene is TRBV21-1, the J gene TRBJ1-5; whether TRBD1, the table's D call, matches the DNA was not checked. TRBV21-1 is a listed pseudogene. The CDR3 is 18 residues long, ends included. CDR3 sequence reads: CASSKGGTGLYSNQPQHL.

This clonotype was seen a handful of times. The rearrangement joins TRBV7-9 to TRBJ2-1; D possibly corresponds to TRBD1 (6 bases). The germline V gene has CDR1 SEHNR and CDR2 FQNEAQ (reference sequence). CDR3 length: 16 amino acids. Trimming stripped 4 bases from V and 7 bases from J, with 20 bases between. The CDR3 DNA reads as TGTGCCAGCAGCTCCTACAGGGTAATGATCGCAAATGAGCAGTTCTTC. Translating it yields CASSSYRVMIANEQFF.

This clonotype was detected ten times or more. This chain connects TRBV11-2 to TRBJ1-6, with D possibly being TRBD1 (5 bases). Germline loops: CDR1 SGHAT, CDR2 FQNNGV. V was pared by 3 bases and J by 3 bases, with 18 bases between. This CDR3 contains 18 residues. The CDR3 sequence is CASSLDATWGFYNSPLHF. CDR3 DNA sequence: TGTGCCAGCAGCTTGGACGCCACATGGGGCTTCTATAATTCACCCCTCCACTTT. Looking up the rest from reference TRBV11-2 and TRBJ1-6 gives the full variable domain: EAGVAQSPRYKIIEKRQSVAFWCNPISGHATLYWYQQILGQGPKLLIQFQNNGVVDDSQLPKDRFSAERLKGVDSTLKIQPAKLEDSAVYLCASSLDATWGFYNSPLHFGNGTRLTVT.